This T cell receptor (beta chain) was captured in a study of T cells in Graves' hyperthyroidism and ophthalmopathy. On this clonotype itself: Antigen: not known.

Overall study results and limits: From stable hyperthyroidism, ophthalmopathy was set apart by a 13 V-J model. The majority of expanded thyroid clonotypes above 0.001 also appeared in blood.

What was amplified from RNA transcripts were TCR beta CDR3 regions. The study used the HTBI primer set for a first-round RT-PCR of the TCR CDR3. TCRdb used MiXCR to reprocess the multiplex PCR reads, holding one entry per CDR3 protein. Of around 580,000 distinct CDR3 sequences in the sample, 46% were seen once. Stable Graves' hyperthyroidism meant no ophthalmopathy progression within 18 months. In patients aged 18 to 65, hyperthyroidism was newly diagnosed, with duration under 2 months. Sequencing input: peripheral blood or thyroid tissue (not recorded which). The clonotype originates from a woman aged 18-30 years with Graves' hyperthyroidism.

This chain's CDR3 is CAIRDRGSYTF. The CDR3 bases are TGTGCCATCAGGGACAGGGGTAGCTACACCTTC. This sequence joins TRBV10-3 and TRBJ1-2, with TRBD1 identical over 9 bases. V lost 6 bases to trimming and J lost 9 bases; unmatched junction nucleotides: 2. This CDR3 region has 11 residues. The germline V gene has CDR1 ENHRY and CDR2 SYGVKD.